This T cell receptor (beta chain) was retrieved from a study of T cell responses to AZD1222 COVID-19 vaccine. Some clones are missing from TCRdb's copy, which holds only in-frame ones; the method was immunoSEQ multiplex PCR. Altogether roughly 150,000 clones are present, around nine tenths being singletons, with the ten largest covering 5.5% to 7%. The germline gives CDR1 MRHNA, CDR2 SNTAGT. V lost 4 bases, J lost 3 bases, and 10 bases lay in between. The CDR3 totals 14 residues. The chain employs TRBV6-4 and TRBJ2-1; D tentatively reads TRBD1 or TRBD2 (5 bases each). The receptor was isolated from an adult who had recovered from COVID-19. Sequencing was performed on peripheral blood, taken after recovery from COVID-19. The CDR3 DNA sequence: TGTGCCAGCAGTGTAGAGGGGTTCTACAATGAGCAGTTCTTC. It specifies CASSVEGFYNEQFF.